Following are 31 T cell receptor beta chains from one sample sequenced in a study of cytomegalovirus exposure and HLA in healthy donors. Both 60 Vbeta primers and 13 Jbeta primers went into the PCR. Clones were read by immunoSEQ multiplex PCR, and TCRdb kept only the in-frame ones, dropping some. This sample has over 75,000 clones; approximately 78% occur once, and the top ten carry 0.7% to 0.85%. Sequencing input: PBMCs. Receptor source: a woman aged 60-75 years in good health and CMV-seronegative.

This chain connects TRBV28 to TRBJ2-1, with 10 positions matching TRBD1. The CDR3 runs to 14 residues. V trimming: 5 bases; J trimming: 13 bases; junction bases outside the gene matches: 11. In germline, CDR1 is MDHEN, CDR2 SYDVKM. In nucleotides, the CDR3 is TGTGCCAGCAGTCAACGACAGGGGGCCTTGGGACAGTTCTTC. Its protein is CASSQRQGALGQFF.

The chain recombines TRBV28 with TRBJ2-3, with 9 bases aligning to TRBD2. This CDR3 region has 15 residues. CDR1 is MDHEN, CDR2 SYDVKM, per germline. V dropped 8 bases and J dropped 5; count of bases not matched to a gene: 11. The CDR3 reads CASGEREAPRDTQYF. DNA for the CDR3: TGTGCCAGCGGAGAGCGGGAGGCCCCTAGAGATACGCAGTATTTT.

The rearrangement joins TRBV27 to TRBJ2-2, with 13 bases lining up with TRBD2. Germline-derived CDR1 and CDR2 are MNHEY and SMNVEV (reference sequence). This CDR3 is built from 16 residues. Losses at the gene ends were 5 bases for V and 1 base for J; bases not matched to a gene: 1. Written as DNA, the CDR3 is TGTGCCAGCAGTGGACTAGCGGGAGAGAACACCGGGGAGCTGTTTTTT. This encodes CASSGLAGENTGELFF.

The rearrangement joins TRBV4-1 to TRBJ2-7; possible D gene TRBD1, 6 bases. The length of the CDR3 is 18 residues. Trimming took 2 bases from V and 3 from J, leaving 23 bases between them. Germline-derived CDR1 and CDR2 are MGHRA and YSYEKL. The CDR3 nucleotides read TGCGCCAGCAGCCAATACCTCGGGACACCGTCCGGGGTCTACGAGCAGTACTTC. Encoded protein: CASSQYLGTPSGVYEQYF.

V is TRBV6-5 and J is TRBJ1-6, with unresolved D. V gave up 4 bases and J gave up 8 bases, with 15 bases separating them. Germline V gene lookup returns CDR1 MNHEY and CDR2 SVGAGI. This CDR3 comprises 15 residues. The CDR3 protein is CASSSDVGRDSPLHF. The CDR3 DNA sequence: TGTGCCAGCAGTTCCGACGTGGGGAGGGATTCACCCCTCCACTTT.

This clone was observed a handful of times. The chain couples TRBV29-1 to TRBJ1-4; 10 nucleotides align to TRBD1. This CDR3 is built from 15 residues. Germline CDR1 is SQVTM and CDR2 is ANQGSEA. Trimming took 6 bases from V and 6 from J; bases not matched to a gene: 10. This chain's CDR3 is CSVRDRGVVDEKLFF. Here the CDR3 DNA reads TGCAGCGTCCGGGACAGGGGTGTCGTTGATGAAAAACTGTTTTTT.

This clone was recorded once. The J gene is TRBJ1-2, the V gene TRBV5-1; unclear D gene. From germline, CDR1 is SGHRS and CDR2 YFSETQ. The CDR3 is 14 residues long. Trimming took off 1 base at V and 3 bases at J, with 10 bases between the two ends. As DNA, the CDR3 is TGCGCCAGCAGCTTGAATCCCCTCTACTATGGCTACACCTTC. Translated, it gives CASSLNPLYYGYTF.

Only one count was recorded for this clone. The chain joins TRBV5-6 to TRBJ2-7; D ambiguous. CDR1 and CDR2 from the germline V gene are SGHDT and YYEEEE. Trimming stripped 3 bases from V and 0 bases from J, with 10 bases between. This CDR3 contains 14 residues. CDR3 bases: TGTGCCAGCAGCTCCCCGCCGGTCTCCTACGAGCAGTACTTC. As protein: CASSSPPVSYEQYF.

In DNA form, the CDR3 reads TGTGCCTGGAGTGGTACAGGGTTAGGAGAGACCCAGTACTTC. The encoded protein is CAWSGTGLGETQYF. The chain has TRBV30 and TRBJ2-5; D might be TRBD1 (6 bases). V dropped 1 base and J dropped 4 bases, with 13 bases sitting between them. CDR3 length: 14 amino acids. Germline V gene data show CDR1 as GTSNPN and CDR2 as SVGIG (reference sequence). Looking up the rest from reference TRBV30 and TRBJ2-5 gives the full variable domain: SQTIHQWPATLVQPVGSPLSLECTVEGTSNPNLYWYRQAAGRGLQLLFYSVGIGQISSEVPQNLSASRPQDRQFILSSKKLLLSDSGFYLCAWSGTGLGETQYFGPGTRLLVL.

The rearrangement joins TRBV6-1 to TRBJ1-3, with D hard to call. The CDR3 consists of 14 residues. The ends were cut back, 2 bases at V and 0 bases at J, with 5 bases in the middle. Germline-derived CDR1 and CDR2 are MNHNS and SASEGT. Here the CDR3 DNA reads TGTGCCAGCAGTGAACCCAACTCTGGAAACACCATATATTTT. Its translation: CASSEPNSGNTIYF.

This clone came up a few times. V and J are TRBV4-3 and TRBJ1-5, with D maybe TRBD1 (5 bases). In germline, CDR1 is LGHNA, CDR2 YSLEER. Deletions cut 4 bases from V and 0 bases from J, with 25 bases between. The CDR3 loop spans 20 amino acids. The CDR3 protein is CASSRTLGAELLYSNQPQHF. The CDR3 coding sequence is TGCGCCAGCAGCCGGACCCTAGGGGCAGAACTACTTTATAGCAATCAGCCCCAGCATTTT.

V is TRBV5-8 and J is TRBJ2-7; possible D gene TRBD1, 5 bases. V lost 7 bases, J lost 2 bases, and 16 bases lay in between. This CDR3 contains 14 residues. Germline assignment: CDR1 SGHTS and CDR2 YDEGEE. DNA for the CDR3: TGTGCCAGCGGCAGGGCGCCGAATCCCTACGAGCAGTACTTC. Residues: CASGRAPNPYEQYF.

The chain has TRBV5-1 and TRBJ2-6; D unclear. CDR3 length equals 14 residues. Trimming stripped 0 bases from V and 1 base from J, with 2 bases between. Germline loops: CDR1 SGHRS, CDR2 YFSETQ. CDR3 DNA sequence: TGCGCCAGCAGCTTGGCATCTGGGGCCAACGTCCTGACTTTC. Translated: CASSLASGANVLTF.

V and J are TRBV4-3 and TRBJ2-5; D is possibly TRBD2 (6 bases). Trimming stripped 4 bases from V and 4 bases from J, with 16 bases between. Germline V CDR1 and CDR2: LGHNA, YSLEER. The CDR3 totals 15 residues. The CDR3 is CASSPSGGVRETQYF. In DNA, the CDR3 is TGCGCCAGCAGCCCTTCAGGCGGGGTTCGAGAGACCCAGTACTTC.

This rearrangement joins TRBV7-2 to TRBJ2-2, with D hard to call. Germline lookup yields CDR1 SGHTA and CDR2 FQGNSA. V lost 1 base and J 3 bases, leaving 12 bases between the germline ends. This CDR3 contains 16 residues. The CDR3 nucleotides are TGTGCCAGCAGCTTAGAAGTCATCTTAGACACCGGGGAGCTGTTTTTT. It yields the protein CASSLEVILDTGELFF. Based on the CDR3 plus reference TRBV7-2 and TRBJ2-2, the full variable domain is GAGVSQSPSNKVTEKGKDVELRCDPISGHTALYWYRQSLGQGLEFLIYFQGNSAPDKSGLPSDRFSAERTGGSVSTLTIQRTQQEDSAVYLCASSLEVILDTGELFFGEGSRLTVL.

This clone was seen more than once but under ten times. This chain connects TRBV13 to TRBJ2-2; 11 bases match TRBD2. The CDR3 has 16 amino acids. The J segment lost 4 bases and the V segment lost 4 bases, leaving 5 bases of the junction unmatched. CDR1 is PRHDT, CDR2 FYEKMQ, per germline (reference sequence). Here the CDR3 reads CASSSRLAGPTGELFF. The CDR3 DNA sequence: TGTGCCAGCAGCTCCCGACTAGCGGGACCCACCGGGGAGCTGTTTTTT.

The chain combines TRBV10-3 with TRBJ1-1; TRBD1 agrees at 8 bases. Germline-derived CDR1 and CDR2 are ENHRY and SYGVKD. V lost 5 bases, J lost 11 bases, and 16 bases stayed unmatched. The CDR3 is 15 residues long. The CDR3 DNA reads as TGTGCCATCAGTACCCTGGACAGGGTACCCCAATCGGCTTTCTTT. Protein sequence: CAISTLDRVPQSAFF.

This clone was recorded a few times. The V gene is TRBV7-9, the J gene TRBJ2-1, with D uncertain. The CDR3 length is 14 residues. V lost 2 bases and J lost 6, with 11 bases in between. The germline V gene has CDR1 SEHNR and CDR2 FQNEAQ (reference sequence). This CDR3 is CASSLSIRSNEQFF. CDR3 coding DNA: TGTGCCAGCAGCTTATCCATAAGGAGCAATGAGCAGTTCTTC.

The chain links TRBV19 to TRBJ1-1, with 7 bases fitting TRBD1. Germline CDR1 LNHDA, CDR2 SQIVND (reference sequence). The CDR3 has 13 amino acids. Trimming took 10 bases from V and 1 from J; bases not matched to a gene: 6. CDR3 coding DNA: TGTGCCACCTGGGACAGACCGAACACTGAAGCTTTCTTT. Its protein is CATWDRPNTEAFF.

The chain combines TRBV4-3 with TRBJ1-1; no reliable D call. The CDR3 is made up of 14 amino acids. Trimming stripped 1 base from V and 4 bases from J, with 10 bases between. Germline V gene data show CDR1 as LGHNA and CDR2 as YSLEER. For the CDR3, the DNA is TGCGCCAGCAGCCAAGGGACCGGGAGCACTGAAGCTTTCTTT. This gives the protein CASSQGTGSTEAFF.

The rearrangement joins TRBV28 to TRBJ1-2; a possible D gene is TRBD1 (6 bases). Germline V CDR1 and CDR2: MDHEN, SYDVKM. This CDR3 comprises 15 residues. The V and J ends lost 2 bases and 3 bases respectively, with 13 bases between them. CDR3 bases: TGTGCCAGCAGTTTACAGGGGCTAAGCTACTATGGCTACACCTTC. Its translation is CASSLQGLSYYGYTF.

V and J are TRBV10-1 and TRBJ2-5; D uncertain. The V gene's germline CDR1 is WNHNN and CDR2 SYGVQD (reference sequence). The V and J ends lost 3 bases and 5 bases respectively, with 10 bases between them. CDR3 size: 13 residues. In DNA, the CDR3 is TGCGCCAGCAGTGAACACAGCAGGGAGACCCAGTACTTC. Protein sequence: CASSEHSRETQYF.

This chain links TRBV7-9 with TRBJ2-5; the D gene is possibly TRBD1 (5 bases). Trimming pared 5 bases from V and 2 bases from J, leaving 12 bases between. CDR3 length: 14 residues. Germline CDR1 is SEHNR and CDR2 is FQNEAQ (reference sequence). DNA for the CDR3: TGTGCCAGCAGCCCTGGGGCCACGCAAGAGACCCAGTACTTC. Translation: CASSPGATQETQYF.

V usage is TRBV29-1 and J usage is TRBJ2-5, with TRBD2 matching 7 bases. The germline gives CDR1 SQVTM, CDR2 ANQGSEA. The length of the CDR3 is 14 residues. V lost 3 bases and J lost 7; bases outside the gene matches: 11. In nucleotides, the CDR3 is TGCAGCGTTGAGGGGGGGGAGTGGAAAGGGACCCAGTACTTC. It specifies CSVEGGEWKGTQYF.

CDR3 residues: CSVGTRDSYEQYF. As DNA, the CDR3 is TGCAGCGTCGGGACTAGGGACTCCTACGAGCAGTACTTC. The V and J genes are TRBV29-1 and TRBJ2-5; 8 nucleotides align to TRBD2. The DNA end favors TRBJ2-7, so the J call may be wrong. Germline loops: CDR1 SQVTM, CDR2 ANQGSEA. This CDR3 has 13 residues.

V is TRBV28 and J is TRBJ2-1, with 12 bases lining up with TRBD2. The CDR3 loop spans 15 amino acids. V shed 5 bases and J 8 bases; nucleotides not matched to a gene: 7. Looked up from germline, CDR1 is MDHEN and CDR2 is SYDVKM. The CDR3 loop is CASSIGLAGRDEQFF. For the CDR3, the DNA is TGTGCCAGCAGTATCGGACTAGCGGGAAGGGATGAGCAGTTCTTC.

The rearrangement links TRBV4-3 to TRBJ2-7; TRBD1 aligns across 9 bases. The CDR3 totals 18 residues. Per the germline V gene, CDR1 is LGHNA and CDR2 is YSLEER. With 4 bases clipped from V and 1 base from J, the junction kept 14 bases outside the gene matches. CDR3 residues: CASSRQALGQGVSYEQYF. CDR3 coding DNA: TGCGCCAGCAGCCGGCAAGCCCTGGGACAGGGAGTTTCCTACGAGCAGTACTTC.

The rearrangement uses TRBV5-6 and TRBJ1-3; no firm D call. Germline V gene lookup returns CDR1 SGHDT and CDR2 YYEEEE. Trimming removed 0 bases at V and 2 bases at J, with 12 bases between. The CDR3 is made up of 16 amino acids. CDR3 sequence: CASSLDPPGAGNTIYF. The CDR3 DNA reads as TGTGCCAGCAGCTTGGACCCACCGGGAGCTGGAAACACCATATATTTT.

This CDR3 reads CASNPQGVSPNTGELFF. CDR3 nucleotides: TGTGCCAGTAACCCCCAGGGTGTCAGTCCCAACACCGGGGAGCTGTTTTTT. The chain uses TRBV19 and TRBJ2-2; possibly TRBD1 for D (5 bases). The ends were cut back, 7 bases at V and 2 bases at J, with 20 bases in the middle. Germline V gene lookup returns CDR1 LNHDA and CDR2 SQIVND (reference sequence). CDR3 length: 17 residues.

V usage is TRBV10-3 and J usage is TRBJ1-5, with a possible D match to TRBD1 (5 bases). The CDR3 is 14 residues long. Germline V gene data show CDR1 as ENHRY and CDR2 as SYGVKD. Trimming removed 4 bases at V and 5 bases at J, with 12 bases between. The CDR3 is CAISGGRRDQPQHF. The CDR3 DNA reads as TGTGCCATCAGTGGGGGACGGAGGGATCAGCCCCAGCATTTT.

The chain uses TRBV28 and TRBJ2-7; maybe TRBD2 (6 bases). Germline assignment: CDR1 MDHEN and CDR2 SYDVKM. This CDR3 is 15 amino acids long. Trimming left V 6 bases short and J 5 bases short, with 20 bases between. The CDR3 DNA reads as TGTGCCAGCAGGTATTACCACGGGAGTATTCACGAGCAGTACTTC. Its protein product is CASRYYHGSIHEQYF.